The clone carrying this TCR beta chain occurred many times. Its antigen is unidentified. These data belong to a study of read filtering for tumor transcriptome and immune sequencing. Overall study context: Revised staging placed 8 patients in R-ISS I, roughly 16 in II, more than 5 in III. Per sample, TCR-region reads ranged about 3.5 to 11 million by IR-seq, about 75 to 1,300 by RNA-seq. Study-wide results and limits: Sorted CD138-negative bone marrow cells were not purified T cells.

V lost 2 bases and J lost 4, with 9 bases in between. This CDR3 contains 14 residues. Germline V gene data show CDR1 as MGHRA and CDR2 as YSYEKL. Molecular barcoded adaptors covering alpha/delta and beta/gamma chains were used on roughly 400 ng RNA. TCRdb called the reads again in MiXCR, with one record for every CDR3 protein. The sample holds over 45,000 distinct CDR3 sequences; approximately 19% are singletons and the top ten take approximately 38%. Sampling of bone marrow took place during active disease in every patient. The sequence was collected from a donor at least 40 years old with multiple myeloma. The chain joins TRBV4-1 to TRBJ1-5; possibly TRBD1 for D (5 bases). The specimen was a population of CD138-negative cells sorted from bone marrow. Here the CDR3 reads CASSQQGRNQPQHF. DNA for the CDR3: TGCGCCAGCAGCCAACAGGGTAGGAATCAGCCCCAGCATTTT.